These 16 T cell receptor beta chains share one sample of origin, sequenced in a study of cytomegalovirus exposure and HLA in healthy donors. The PCR contained 60 Vbeta and 13 Jbeta primers. Assay: immunoSEQ multiplex PCR; the TCRdb copy retains only in-frame clones and omits some. The sample includes about 200,000 clones, about 75% of them seen just once. The sequenced material came from PBMCs. These receptors all stem from a male donor in good health and CMV-seronegative.

This rearrangement joins TRBV7-9 to TRBJ2-5; D may be TRBD1 (6 bases). Germline CDR1 reads SEHNR; CDR2 reads FQNEAQ (reference sequence). V dropped 2 bases and J dropped 3 bases, with 10 bases sitting between them. CDR3 length equals 14 residues. The CDR3 nucleotides are TGTGCCAGCAGCTTACTGACAGGTGAAGAGACCCAGTACTTC. Translated, it gives CASSLLTGEETQYF.

CDR3 in DNA: TGTGCCTGGAGGCTGGACAGTAGGGGAGATACGCAGTATTTT. Protein product: CAWRLDSRGDTQYF. This chain connects TRBV30 to TRBJ2-3; weak D call: TRBD1 (6 bases). Germline V gene lookup returns CDR1 GTSNPN and CDR2 SVGIG (reference sequence). The CDR3 covers 14 residues. The V and J ends lost 3 bases and 5 bases respectively, with 15 bases between them. Filled out from reference TRBV30 and TRBJ2-3, the complete variable domain reads SQTIHQWPATLVQPVGSPLSLECTVEGTSNPNLYWYRQAAGRGLQLLFYSVGIGQISSEVPQNLSASRPQDRQFILSSKKLLLSDSGFYLCAWRLDSRGDTQYFGPGTRLTVL.

This clone has just a few counts. This chain joins TRBV4-1 and TRBJ1-2; 7 positions agree with TRBD1. The ends lost 0 bases at V and 7 bases at J; junction bases unmatched: 14. This CDR3 comprises 17 residues. The germline V gene has CDR1 MGHRA and CDR2 YSYEKL. The CDR3 nucleotides are TGCGCCAGCAGCCAAGATCGGTCGACAGGGAATTTCGGTGGCTACACCTTC. Its translation is CASSQDRSTGNFGGYTF.

The chain links TRBV7-2 to TRBJ2-1, with 9 bases identical to TRBD1. CDR1 SGHTA and CDR2 FQGNSA come from the germline V gene. The CDR3 has 16 residues. V lost 3 bases and J lost 5; bases outside the gene matches: 8. Here the CDR3 DNA reads TGTGCCAGCAGCTTGAGGGGGGACAGGGATAACAATGAGCAGTTCTTC. This codes for CASSLRGDRDNNEQFF.

The chain has TRBV28 and TRBJ1-5, with D possibly being TRBD1 (6 bases). This CDR3 has 15 residues. Trimming took 5 bases from V and 4 from J, leaving 15 bases between them. The germline gives CDR1 MDHEN, CDR2 SYDVKM. CDR3 protein: CASSQTGWGNQPQHF. The CDR3 DNA reads TGTGCCAGCAGTCAAACAGGGTGGGGGAATCAGCCCCAGCATTTT.

The chain has TRBV2 and TRBJ2-7; D perhaps matches TRBD1 (5 bases). Trimming stripped 4 bases from V and 5 bases from J, with 18 bases between. The CDR3 has 15 residues. In germline, CDR1 is SNHLY, CDR2 FYNNEI. The CDR3 loop is CASSVIGDSLHEQYF. The CDR3 DNA reads as TGTGCCAGCAGTGTAATCGGCGACAGTCTGCACGAGCAGTACTTC.

This clone was picked up a small number of times. V is TRBV5-1 and J is TRBJ2-2; 8 bases match TRBD2. CDR3 length: 13 residues. Losses at the gene ends were 3 bases for V and 6 bases for J; bases not matched to a gene: 1. CDR1 is SGHRS and CDR2 is YFSETQ in the germline V gene. CDR3: CASSSGGSGELFF. In DNA, the CDR3 is TGCGCCAGCAGCTCGGGGGGGTCCGGGGAGCTGTTTTTT.

The CDR3 DNA follows: TGTGCCAGCAGTCTAAGCGGGGACTACAATGAGCAGTTCTTC. This translates into CASSLSGDYNEQFF. The V call is TRBV27, the J call TRBJ2-1, with 7 bases identical to TRBD2. CDR3 size: 14 residues. Trimming took 5 bases from V and 3 from J; bases not matched to a gene: 4. Germline assignment: CDR1 MNHEY and CDR2 SMNVEV (reference sequence).

The chain is built from TRBV11-2 and TRBJ1-2, with 7 positions matching TRBD1. J lost 5 bases, V lost 5 bases, and 8 bases had no gene match. Germline CDR1 is SGHAT and CDR2 is FQNNGV. This CDR3 has 14 residues. DNA of the CDR3: TGTGCCAGCAGCCTAGCCGGGACAGCTTATGGCTACACCTTC. Amino acids: CASSLAGTAYGYTF.

This sequence joins TRBV7-3 and TRBJ2-7, with 9 bases aligning to TRBD2. Germline lookup yields CDR1 SGHTA and CDR2 FQGTGA. The CDR3 has 15 residues. V shed 5 bases, J shed 4 bases, and the junction held 9 bases outside the gene matches. This CDR3 reads CASSPRAGGPYEQYF. As DNA, the CDR3 is TGTGCCAGCAGCCCAAGGGCGGGAGGGCCGTACGAGCAGTACTTC.

The CDR3 DNA reads TGTGCCAGCAGCCCAAGGCGGCTTCCCGACGATGAGCAGTTCTTC. Protein product: CASSPRRLPDDEQFF. The V gene is TRBV7-8, the J gene TRBJ2-1; no definite D call. This CDR3 is 15 amino acids long. Germline V gene data show CDR1 as SGHVS and CDR2 as FQNEAQ. The germline V and J ends were trimmed by 5 bases and 8 bases, with 19 bases remaining between them. Combining the CDR3 with reference TRBV7-8 and TRBJ2-1 gives the whole variable domain GAGVSQSPRYKVAKRGQDVALRCDPISGHVSLFWYQQALGQGPEFLTYFQNEAQLDKSGLPSDRFFAERPEGSVSTLKIQRTQQEDSAVYLCASSPRRLPDDEQFFGPGTRLTVL.

This rearrangement joins TRBV9 to TRBJ2-7; D is perhaps TRBD2 (7 bases). The germline V gene encodes CDR1 SGDLS and CDR2 YYNGEE. Trimming left V 0 bases short and J 7 bases short, with 14 bases between. CDR3 length: 14 residues. The CDR3 nucleotides are TGTGCCAGCAGCGTAGAGGGGGGGGTTGGAGAGCAGTACTTC. It codes for CASSVEGGVGEQYF.

The rearrangement joins TRBV6-5 to TRBJ1-5; a weak D match, TRBD1 (6 bases). There are 15 residues in the CDR3. Germline-derived CDR1 and CDR2 are MNHEY and SVGAGI. Trimming removed 2 bases from V and 0 bases from J, with 8 bases in between. The CDR3 DNA reads as TGTGCCAGCAGTTACACAGGGAATAGCAATCAGCCCCAGCATTTT. It specifies CASSYTGNSNQPQHF.

V and J are TRBV5-1 and TRBJ1-2, with D hard to call. This CDR3 spans 13 amino acids. Trimming removed 0 bases from V and 7 bases from J, with 10 bases in between. Germline values: CDR1 SGHRS, CDR2 YFSETQ. The CDR3 DNA reads TGCGCCAGCAGCTTGGCCAGGTTCGGTGGCTACACCTTC. Its protein product is CASSLARFGGYTF.

The chain has TRBV28 and TRBJ1-5, with D perhaps matching TRBD1 (5 bases). The CDR3 runs to 15 residues. V was cut by 2 bases and J by 0 bases, with 8 bases left in between. The V gene's germline CDR1 is MDHEN and CDR2 SYDVKM. DNA of the CDR3: TGTGCCAGCAGTTTAAGACAGATTAGCAATCAGCCCCAGCATTTT. It specifies CASSLRQISNQPQHF.

In this sample, this clone turned up a few times. The V and J genes are TRBV7-9 and TRBJ2-1, with D possibly TRBD2 on 5 matching bases. The CDR3 covers 14 residues. The germline CDR1 and CDR2 sequences are SEHNR and FQNEAQ (reference sequence). V lost 3 bases to trimming and J lost 6 bases, with 12 bases between them. The CDR3 spells CASSFSGFFNEQFF. The CDR3, as DNA: TGTGCCAGCAGCTTCTCGGGGTTTTTCAATGAGCAGTTCTTC.